Sequencing of this T cell receptor beta chain was carried out in a study of T cells in AML relapse after transplant (dated by TCRdb to about 2019). General notes on the study: Remission controls were clinically matched patients who maintained long-term complete remission with more than 3 years of follow-up. The remission samples were bone marrow taken about 1 year after HSCT from patients who stayed in complete remission. In this retrospective study, inhibitory receptor expression and TCR repertoires of bone marrow T cells were examined in patients given allogeneic HSCT for myeloid malignancy. Broad study findings and their caveats: TCR repertoire comparisons were based on very few samples, with only three individuals included per group for unsorted bone marrow.

This clonotype is judged medium-sized (0.01 to 0.1%). Its antigen target is currently unknown. Per-base quality was not reported, and no clone a single base away is much larger than it. Relative to germline, V is missing 5 bases and J is missing 2 bases, with 8 bases of the junction outside any gene match. Sequences ENHRY (CDR1) and SYGVKD (CDR2) are obtained from the germline V gene. The CDR3 starts with the cysteine, ends with the phenylalanine, and has 16 residues. Just CDR3 DNA is preserved here, 48 bases in frame from base 1. Preparation of the library involved PCR. TCR alpha and beta chains were amplified from RNA with a modified RACE PCR protocol rather than multiplex PCR. An Illumina MiSeq was used to sequence the libraries, and raw reads were demultiplexed using sample-specific barcode combinations. The authors processed their data as follows. TCR clonotypes were identified from the sequencing reads using MiXCR software. The raw public reads went through TCRdb reprocessing: fastp at Q25, MiXCR clone calling, in-frame beta chains kept. Entries are consolidated by CDR3 protein sequence, retaining the most common genes and DNA. TCRdb, not the original authors, processed these V and J calls. This sample lists about 1,400 distinct CDR3 sequences; about 7% were detected once. Roughly half of the sample lies in the top ten.

Material: bone marrow, either the whole sample or a sorted T cell fraction (not recorded which), obtained in complete remission. The chain was built from TRBV10-3 and TRBJ1-4; 7 bases in the middle match TRBD1. This clonotype originated in a human donor who had a stem cell transplant for acute myeloid leukemia. Following a transplant, some T cells may be graft donor cells, not patient cells. CDR3 loop: CAISISMGQTNEKLFF. The sequenced DNA: TGTGCCATCAGTATCTCCATGGGACAGACTAATGAAAAACTGTTTTTT.